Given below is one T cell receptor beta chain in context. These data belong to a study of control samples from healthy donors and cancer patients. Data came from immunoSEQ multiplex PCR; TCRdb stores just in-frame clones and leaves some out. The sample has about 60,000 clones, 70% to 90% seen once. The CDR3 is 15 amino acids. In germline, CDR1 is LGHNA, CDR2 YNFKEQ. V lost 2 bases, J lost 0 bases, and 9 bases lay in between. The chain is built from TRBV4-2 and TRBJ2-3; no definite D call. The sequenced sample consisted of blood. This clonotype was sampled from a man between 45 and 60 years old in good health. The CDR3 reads CASSQNDGSTDTQYF. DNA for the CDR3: TGTGCCAGCAGCCAAAATGACGGGAGCACAGATACGCAGTATTTT.